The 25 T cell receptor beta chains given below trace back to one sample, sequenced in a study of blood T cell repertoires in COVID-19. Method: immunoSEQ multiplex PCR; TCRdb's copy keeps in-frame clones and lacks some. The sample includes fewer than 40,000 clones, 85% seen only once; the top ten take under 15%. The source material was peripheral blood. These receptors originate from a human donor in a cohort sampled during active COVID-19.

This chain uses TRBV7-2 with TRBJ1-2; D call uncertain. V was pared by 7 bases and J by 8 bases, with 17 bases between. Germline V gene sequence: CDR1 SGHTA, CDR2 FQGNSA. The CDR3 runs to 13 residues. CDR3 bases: TGTGCCAGCACCACGTCGAGGGTAGTCGGCTACACCTTC. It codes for CASTTSRVVGYTF.

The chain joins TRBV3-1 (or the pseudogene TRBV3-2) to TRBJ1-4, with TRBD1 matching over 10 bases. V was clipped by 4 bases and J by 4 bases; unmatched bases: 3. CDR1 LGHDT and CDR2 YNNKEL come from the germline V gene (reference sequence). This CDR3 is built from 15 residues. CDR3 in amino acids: CASSRDRGRNEKLFF. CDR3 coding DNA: TGTGCCAGCAGCCGTGACAGGGGGCGTAATGAAAAACTGTTTTTT.

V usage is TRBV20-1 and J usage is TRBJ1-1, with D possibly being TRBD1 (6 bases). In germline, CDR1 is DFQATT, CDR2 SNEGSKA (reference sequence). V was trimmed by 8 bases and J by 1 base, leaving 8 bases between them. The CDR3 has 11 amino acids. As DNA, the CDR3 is TGCAGTAGGGGGGGGAACACTGAAGCTTTCTTT. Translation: CSRGGNTEAFF.

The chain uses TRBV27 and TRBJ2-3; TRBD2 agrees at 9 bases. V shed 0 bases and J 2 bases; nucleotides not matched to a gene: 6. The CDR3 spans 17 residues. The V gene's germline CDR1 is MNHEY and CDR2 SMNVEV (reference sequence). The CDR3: CASSLSSAGGDTDTQYF. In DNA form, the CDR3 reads TGTGCCAGCAGTTTATCTTCAGCGGGGGGAGACACAGATACGCAGTATTTT.

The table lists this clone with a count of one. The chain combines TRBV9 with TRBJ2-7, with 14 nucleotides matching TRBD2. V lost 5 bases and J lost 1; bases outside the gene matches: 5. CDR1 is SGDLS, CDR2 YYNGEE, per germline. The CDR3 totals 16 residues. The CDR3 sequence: CASSRTSGGFSYEQYF. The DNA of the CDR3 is TGTGCCAGCAGTCGGACTAGCGGGGGGTTTTCCTACGAGCAGTACTTC.

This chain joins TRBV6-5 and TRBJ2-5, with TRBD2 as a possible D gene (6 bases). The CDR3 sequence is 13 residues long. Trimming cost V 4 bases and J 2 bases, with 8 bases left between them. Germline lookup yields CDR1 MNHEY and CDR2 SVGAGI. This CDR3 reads CASSWDSQETQYF. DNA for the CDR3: TGTGCCAGCAGTTGGGACTCGCAAGAGACCCAGTACTTC.

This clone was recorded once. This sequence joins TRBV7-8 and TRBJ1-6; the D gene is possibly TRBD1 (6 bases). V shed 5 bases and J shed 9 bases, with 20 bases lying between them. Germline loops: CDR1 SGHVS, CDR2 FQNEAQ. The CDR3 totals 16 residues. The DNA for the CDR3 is TGTGCCAGCAGCAGAATCGCCGGGGGGGCAGGTTCACCCCTCCACTTT. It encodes CASSRIAGGAGSPLHF.

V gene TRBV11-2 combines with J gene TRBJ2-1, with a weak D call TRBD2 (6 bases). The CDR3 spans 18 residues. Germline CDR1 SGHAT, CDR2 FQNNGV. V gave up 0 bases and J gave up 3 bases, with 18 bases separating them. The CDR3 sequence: CASSLDSGPRGYYNEQFF. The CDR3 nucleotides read TGTGCCAGCAGCTTAGACTCGGGCCCCCGGGGGTACTACAATGAGCAGTTCTTC.

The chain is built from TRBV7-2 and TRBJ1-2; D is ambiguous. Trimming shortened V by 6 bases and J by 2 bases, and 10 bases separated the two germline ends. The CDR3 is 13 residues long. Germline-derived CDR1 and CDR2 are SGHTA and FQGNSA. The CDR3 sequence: CASRPSGNYGYTF. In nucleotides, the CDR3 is TGTGCCAGCAGACCCTCGGGGAACTATGGCTACACCTTC.

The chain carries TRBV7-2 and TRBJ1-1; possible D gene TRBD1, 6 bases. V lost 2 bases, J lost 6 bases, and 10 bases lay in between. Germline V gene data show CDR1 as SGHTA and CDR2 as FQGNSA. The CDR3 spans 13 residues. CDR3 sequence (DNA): TGTGCCAGCAGCTTACCCAACAGGGCTGAAGCTTTCTTT. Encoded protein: CASSLPNRAEAFF.

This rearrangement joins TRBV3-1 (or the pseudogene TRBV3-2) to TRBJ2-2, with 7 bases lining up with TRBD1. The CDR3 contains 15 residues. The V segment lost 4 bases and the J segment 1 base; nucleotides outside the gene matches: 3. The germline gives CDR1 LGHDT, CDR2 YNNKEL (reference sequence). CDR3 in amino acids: CASSLGQRNTGELFF. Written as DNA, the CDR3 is TGTGCCAGCAGCCTGGGACAGAGGAACACCGGGGAGCTGTTTTTT.

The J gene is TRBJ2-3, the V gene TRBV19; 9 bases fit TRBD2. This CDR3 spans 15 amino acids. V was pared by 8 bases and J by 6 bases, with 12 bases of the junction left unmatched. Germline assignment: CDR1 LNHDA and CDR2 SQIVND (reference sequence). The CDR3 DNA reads TGTGCCAGTGAAAGCGGGGGGACCTTATTGGATACGCAGTATTTT. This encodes CASESGGTLLDTQYF.

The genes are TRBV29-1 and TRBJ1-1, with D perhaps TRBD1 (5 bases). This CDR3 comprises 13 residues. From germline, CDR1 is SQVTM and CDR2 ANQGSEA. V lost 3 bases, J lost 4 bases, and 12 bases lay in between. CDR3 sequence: CSVDMGGSTEAFF. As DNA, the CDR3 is TGCAGCGTTGACATGGGGGGTTCCACTGAAGCTTTCTTT.

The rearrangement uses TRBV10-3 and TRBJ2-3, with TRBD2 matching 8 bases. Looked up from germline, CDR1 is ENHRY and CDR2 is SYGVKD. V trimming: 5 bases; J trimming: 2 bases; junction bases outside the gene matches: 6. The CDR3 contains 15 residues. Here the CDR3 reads CAISISGANTDTQYF. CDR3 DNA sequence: TGTGCCATCAGTATTAGCGGGGCGAACACAGATACGCAGTATTTT.

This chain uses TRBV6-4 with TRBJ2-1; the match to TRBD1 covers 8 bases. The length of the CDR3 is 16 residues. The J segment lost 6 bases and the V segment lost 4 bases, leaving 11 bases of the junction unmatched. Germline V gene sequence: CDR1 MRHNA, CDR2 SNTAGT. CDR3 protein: CASSADRGTGPNEQFF. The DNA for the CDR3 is TGTGCCAGCAGTGCAGACAGGGGCACCGGACCCAATGAGCAGTTCTTC.

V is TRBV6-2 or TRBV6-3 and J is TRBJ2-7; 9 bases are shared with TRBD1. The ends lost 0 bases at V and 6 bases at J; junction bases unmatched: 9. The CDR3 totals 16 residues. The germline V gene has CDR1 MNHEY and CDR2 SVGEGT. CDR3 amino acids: CASSYSGDRVNGEQYF. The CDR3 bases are TGTGCCAGCAGTTACTCCGGGGACAGGGTGAACGGCGAGCAGTACTTC.

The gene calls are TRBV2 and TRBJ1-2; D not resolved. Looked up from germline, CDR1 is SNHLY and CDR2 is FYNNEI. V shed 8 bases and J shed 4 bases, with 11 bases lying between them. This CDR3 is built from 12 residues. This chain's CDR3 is CASRTTAYGYTF. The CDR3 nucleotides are TGTGCCAGCCGAACCACAGCCTATGGCTACACCTTC.

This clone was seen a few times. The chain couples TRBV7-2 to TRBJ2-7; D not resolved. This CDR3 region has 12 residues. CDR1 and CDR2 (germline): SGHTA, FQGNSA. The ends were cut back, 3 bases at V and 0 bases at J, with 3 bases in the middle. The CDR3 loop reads CASSLSSYEQYF. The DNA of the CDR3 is TGTGCCAGCAGCTTGAGCTCCTACGAGCAGTACTTC.

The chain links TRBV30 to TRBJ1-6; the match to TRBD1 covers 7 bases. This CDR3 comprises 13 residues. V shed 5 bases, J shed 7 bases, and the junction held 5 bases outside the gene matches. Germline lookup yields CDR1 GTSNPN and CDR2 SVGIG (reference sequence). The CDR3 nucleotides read TGTGCCTGGCAAACAGGGGAGAATTCACCCCTCCACTTT. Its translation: CAWQTGENSPLHF.

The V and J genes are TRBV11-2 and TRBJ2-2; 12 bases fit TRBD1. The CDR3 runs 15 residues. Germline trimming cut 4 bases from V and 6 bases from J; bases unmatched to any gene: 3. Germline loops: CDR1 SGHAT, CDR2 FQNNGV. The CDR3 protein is CASSSGQGAPGELFF. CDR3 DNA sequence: TGTGCCAGCAGCTCGGGACAGGGGGCCCCCGGGGAGCTGTTTTTT.

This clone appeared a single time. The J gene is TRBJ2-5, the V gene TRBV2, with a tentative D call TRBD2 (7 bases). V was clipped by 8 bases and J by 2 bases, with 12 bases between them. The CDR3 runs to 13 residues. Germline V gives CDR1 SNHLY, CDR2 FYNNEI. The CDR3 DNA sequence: TGTGCCAGCCCTCGGGGGGCTCAAGAGACCCAGTACTTC. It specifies CASPRGAQETQYF. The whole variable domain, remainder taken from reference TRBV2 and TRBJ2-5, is EPEVTQTPSHQVTQMGQEVILRCVPISNHLYFYWYRQILGQKVEFLVSFYNNEISEKSEIFDDQFSVERPDGSNFTLKIRSTKLEDSAMYFCASPRGAQETQYFGPGTRLLVL.

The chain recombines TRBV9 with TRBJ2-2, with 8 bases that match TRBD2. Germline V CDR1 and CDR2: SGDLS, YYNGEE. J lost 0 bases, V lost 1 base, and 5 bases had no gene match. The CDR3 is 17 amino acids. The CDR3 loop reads CASSVRGGNANTGELFF. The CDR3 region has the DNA TGTGCCAGCAGCGTACGCGGGGGGAACGCGAACACCGGGGAGCTGTTTTTT.

The DNA of the CDR3 is TGTGCCAGCAGCCAACTCCTCGGGACACCTTATGGCTACACCTTC. Its translation: CASSQLLGTPYGYTF. The rearrangement joins TRBV3-1 (or the pseudogene TRBV3-2) to TRBJ1-2; a weak D match, TRBD1 (6 bases). The germline gives CDR1 LGHDT, CDR2 YNNKEL (reference sequence). Deletions cut 2 bases from V and 5 bases from J, with 15 bases between. The CDR3 contains 15 residues.

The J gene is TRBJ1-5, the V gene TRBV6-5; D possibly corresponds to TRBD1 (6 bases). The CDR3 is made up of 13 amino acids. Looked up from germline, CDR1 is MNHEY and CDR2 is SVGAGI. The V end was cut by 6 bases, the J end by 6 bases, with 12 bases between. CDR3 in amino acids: CASRSRDTQPQHF. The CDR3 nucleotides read TGTGCCAGCAGGAGCCGGGACACTCAGCCCCAGCATTTT.

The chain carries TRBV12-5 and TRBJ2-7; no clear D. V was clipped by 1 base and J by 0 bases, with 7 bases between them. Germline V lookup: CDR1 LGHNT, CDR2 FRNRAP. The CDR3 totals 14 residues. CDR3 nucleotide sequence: TGTGCTAGTGGTTTGGCTCCGTACTCCTACGAGCAGTACTTC. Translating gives CASGLAPYSYEQYF.